A single sample gave rise to the 11 T cell receptor beta chains below, sequenced in a study of neurological immune-mediated disorders. One entry per CDR3 protein results from TCRdb running MiXCR on the 5' RACE reads. The data contain 25,000 to 35,000 distinct CDR3 sequences, approximately 4.2% of them singletons. The sample was PBMCs. The receptors shown here come from a man aged 18 to 30 in good health.

This clonotype was detected ten times or more. The CDR3 bases are TGCGCCAGCAGCTTGGCCCACAATGAAAAACTGTTTTTT. Translating it yields CASSLAHNEKLFF. This chain links TRBV5-1 with TRBJ1-4; D gene unclear. CDR3 length: 13 amino acids. Deletions cut 0 bases from V and 5 bases from J, with 5 bases between. Germline V gene data show CDR1 as SGHRS and CDR2 as YFSETQ.

This clonotype has at least ten counts. V and J are TRBV24-1 and TRBJ2-1, with 8 bases fitting TRBD1. The CDR3 extends over 17 amino acids. The V and J ends lost 4 bases and 3 bases, in that order; junction bases with no gene match: 10. Germline CDR1 reads KGHDR; CDR2 reads SFDVKD. The CDR3 region is CATSDPNTGGYYNEQFF. The CDR3 nucleotides read TGTGCCACCAGTGACCCAAATACAGGGGGATACTACAATGAGCAGTTCTTC.

This clonotype has a count of ten or more. The rearrangement joins TRBV5-6 to TRBJ2-5; D is perhaps TRBD1 or TRBD2 (5 bases each). The germline V gene encodes CDR1 SGHDT and CDR2 YYEEEE. The CDR3 extends over 14 amino acids. Deletions cut 2 bases from V and 2 bases from J, with 10 bases between. CDR3 in DNA: TGTGCCAGCAGCTTCGGGACCAGACAAGAGACCCAGTACTTC. Translation gives CASSFGTRQETQYF.

This clonotype was counted at least ten times. The V and J genes are TRBV6-5 and TRBJ1-5; unclear D gene. Germline V gene data show CDR1 as MNHEY and CDR2 as SVGAGI. The CDR3 is 14 residues long. V lost 6 bases, J lost 2 bases, and 11 bases lay in between. CDR3 in amino acids: CASRDSQGNQPQHF. The DNA for the CDR3 is TGTGCCAGCAGGGATTCACAAGGCAATCAGCCCCAGCATTTT.

This clonotype was observed many times. The chain couples TRBV5-1 to TRBJ1-2, with D unresolved. V lost 0 bases to trimming and J lost 0 bases, with 9 bases between them. Germline CDR1 SGHRS, CDR2 YFSETQ. The CDR3 extends over 15 amino acids. Here the CDR3 DNA reads TGCGCCAGCAGCTTGGGTGGGCAGTCTAACTATGGCTACACCTTC. This sequence encodes CASSLGGQSNYGYTF.

The sample holds many counts of this clonotype. The gene calls are TRBV9 and TRBJ1-2; the D is unclear. V was trimmed by 5 bases and J by 2 bases, leaving 10 bases between them. This CDR3 has 13 amino acids. Germline V gene sequence: CDR1 SGDLS, CDR2 YYNGEE. CDR3 sequence: CASRGDANYGYTF. The CDR3 bases are TGTGCCAGCAGGGGAGACGCCAACTATGGCTACACCTTC.

This clonotype was picked up many times. This chain uses TRBV30 with TRBJ2-2; D not resolved. In germline, CDR1 is GTSNPN, CDR2 SVGIG (reference sequence). The ends were cut back, 6 bases at V and 0 bases at J, with 11 bases in the middle. There are 14 residues in the CDR3. The CDR3 loop is CACPRRSNTGELFF. Here the CDR3 DNA reads TGTGCCTGCCCCAGGCGGTCGAACACCGGGGAGCTGTTTTTT.

This clonotype was recorded at least ten times. V is TRBV20-1 and J is TRBJ2-7; perhaps TRBD1 as D (6 bases). The CDR3 is made up of 12 amino acids. Germline V gene lookup returns CDR1 DFQATT and CDR2 SNEGSKA (reference sequence). Trimming cost V 3 bases and J 4 bases, with 10 bases left between them. CDR3 protein: CSARDREYEQYF. CDR3 bases: TGCAGTGCTAGGGACAGAGAATACGAGCAGTACTTC.

At least ten counts were recorded for this clonotype. This sequence joins TRBV5-1 and TRBJ2-1, with TRBD2 identical over 9 bases. The length of the CDR3 is 19 residues. V trimming: 4 bases; J trimming: 3 bases; junction bases outside the gene matches: 17. The germline gives CDR1 SGHRS, CDR2 YFSETQ. CDR3 amino acids: CASSPPALSGGMLYNEQFF. CDR3 bases: TGCGCCAGCAGCCCACCGGCCCTTAGCGGGGGAATGCTCTACAATGAGCAGTTCTTC. The entire variable domain, with the rest obtained from reference TRBV5-1 and TRBJ2-1, is as follows: KAGVTQTPRYLIKTRGQQVTLSCSPISGHRSVSWYQQTPGQGLQFLFEYFSETQRNKGNFPGRFSGRQFSNSRSEMNVSTLELGDSALYLCASSPPALSGGMLYNEQFFGPGTRLTVL.

Sample share makes this clonotype medium-sized. The chain uses TRBV5-1 and TRBJ2-5; TRBD1 might be the D (6 bases). The CDR3 is 14 amino acids. CDR1 is SGHRS, CDR2 YFSETQ, per germline. Trimming cost V 2 bases and J 5 bases, with 13 bases left between them. CDR3 protein: CASSFGQGRETQYF. The CDR3 nucleotides are TGCGCCAGCAGCTTCGGGCAGGGGCGCGAGACCCAGTACTTC.

This clonotype occurred many times. This chain uses TRBV20-1 with TRBJ2-1; 9 bases line up with TRBD2. In germline, CDR1 is DFQATT, CDR2 SNEGSKA (reference sequence). This CDR3 spans 14 amino acids. V trimming: 3 bases; J trimming: 6 bases; junction bases outside the gene matches: 6. CDR3 DNA sequence: TGCAGTGCTAGGAATCCAGCGGGGGGCAATGAGCAGTTCTTC. Translation: CSARNPAGGNEQFF.